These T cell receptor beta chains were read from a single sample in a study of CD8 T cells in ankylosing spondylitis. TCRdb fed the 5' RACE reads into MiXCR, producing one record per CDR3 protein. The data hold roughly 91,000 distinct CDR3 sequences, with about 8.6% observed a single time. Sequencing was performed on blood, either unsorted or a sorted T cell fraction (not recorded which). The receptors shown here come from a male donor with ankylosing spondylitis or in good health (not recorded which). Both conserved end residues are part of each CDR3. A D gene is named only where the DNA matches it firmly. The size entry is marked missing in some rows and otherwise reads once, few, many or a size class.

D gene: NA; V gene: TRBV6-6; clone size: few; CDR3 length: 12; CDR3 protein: CATGAGGYEQYF
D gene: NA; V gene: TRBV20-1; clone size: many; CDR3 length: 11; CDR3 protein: CTLEGMGEQFF
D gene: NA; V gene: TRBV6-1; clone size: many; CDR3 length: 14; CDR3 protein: CASREYGVGYEQYF
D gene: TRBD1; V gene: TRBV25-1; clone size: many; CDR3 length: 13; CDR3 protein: CASSGTGEGGYTF
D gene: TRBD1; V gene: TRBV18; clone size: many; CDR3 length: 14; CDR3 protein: CASSQTGRSYEQYF
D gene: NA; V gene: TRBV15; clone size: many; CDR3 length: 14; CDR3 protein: CATSRSSGSTEAFF
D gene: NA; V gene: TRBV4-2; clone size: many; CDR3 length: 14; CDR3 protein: CASSQVQGARGYTF
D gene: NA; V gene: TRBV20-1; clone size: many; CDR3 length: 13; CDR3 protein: CSARRTSTDTQYF
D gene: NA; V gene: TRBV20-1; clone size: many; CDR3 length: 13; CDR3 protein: CSARQGQNTEAFF
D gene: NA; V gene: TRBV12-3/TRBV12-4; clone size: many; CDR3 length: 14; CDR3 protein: CASNQGGATDTQYF
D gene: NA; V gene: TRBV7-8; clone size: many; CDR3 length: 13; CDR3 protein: CASNEAGPATQYF
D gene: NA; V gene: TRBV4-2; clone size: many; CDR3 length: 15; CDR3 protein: CASSQDGGMNTEAFF
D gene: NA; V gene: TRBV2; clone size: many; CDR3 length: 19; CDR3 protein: CASSEAPLYPGVGSYGYTF
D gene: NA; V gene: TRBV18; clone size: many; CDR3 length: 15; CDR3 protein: CASSPPYRNSREQYF
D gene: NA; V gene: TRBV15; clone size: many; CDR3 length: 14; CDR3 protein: CATSRNRDSYEQYF
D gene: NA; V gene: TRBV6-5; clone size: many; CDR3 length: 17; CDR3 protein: CASSYRVYPRNTGELFF
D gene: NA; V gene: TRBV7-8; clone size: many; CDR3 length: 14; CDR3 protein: CASSLFGSIEKLFF
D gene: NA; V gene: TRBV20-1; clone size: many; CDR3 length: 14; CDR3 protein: CSARSVLTWEKLFF
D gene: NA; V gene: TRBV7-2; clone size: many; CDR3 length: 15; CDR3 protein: CASSLGKGEDYEQYF
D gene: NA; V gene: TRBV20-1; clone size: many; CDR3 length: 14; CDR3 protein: CSARPSRRYYEQYF
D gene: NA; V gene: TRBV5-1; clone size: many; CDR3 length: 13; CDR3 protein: CASSSSLRPEQYF
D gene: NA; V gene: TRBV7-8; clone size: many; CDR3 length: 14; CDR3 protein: CASSSETGNYGYTF
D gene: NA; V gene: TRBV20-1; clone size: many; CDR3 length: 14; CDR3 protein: CSARIQGSNEKLFF
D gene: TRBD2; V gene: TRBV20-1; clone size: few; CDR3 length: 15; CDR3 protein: CSAILAGGRADTQYF
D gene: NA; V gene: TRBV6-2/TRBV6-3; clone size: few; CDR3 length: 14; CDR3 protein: CASRPRPGTNEQFF
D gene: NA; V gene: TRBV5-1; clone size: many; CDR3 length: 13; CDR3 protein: CASSLEFTDTQYF
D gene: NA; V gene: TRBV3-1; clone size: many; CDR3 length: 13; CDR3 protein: CASSQIGAETQYF
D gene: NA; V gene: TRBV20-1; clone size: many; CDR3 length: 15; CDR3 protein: CSARGGTWATGELFF
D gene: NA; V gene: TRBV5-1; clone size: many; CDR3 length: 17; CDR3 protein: CASSFDPNPAVVYEQYF
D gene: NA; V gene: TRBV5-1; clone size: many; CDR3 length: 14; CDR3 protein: CASSFGLTQETQYF
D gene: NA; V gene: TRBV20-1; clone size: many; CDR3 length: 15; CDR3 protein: CSARPEAGQGDEQYF
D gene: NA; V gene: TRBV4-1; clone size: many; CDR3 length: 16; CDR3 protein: CASSQGGDLGTYEQYF
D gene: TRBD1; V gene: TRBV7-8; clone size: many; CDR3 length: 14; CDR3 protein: CASSNRQGGTEAFF
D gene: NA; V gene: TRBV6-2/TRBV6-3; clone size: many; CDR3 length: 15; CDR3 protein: CASSYSTFGYNEQFF
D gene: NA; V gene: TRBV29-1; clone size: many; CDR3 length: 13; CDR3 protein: CSALGGEFYGYTF
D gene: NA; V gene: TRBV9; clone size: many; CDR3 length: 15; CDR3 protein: CASSVDPGTTDTQYF
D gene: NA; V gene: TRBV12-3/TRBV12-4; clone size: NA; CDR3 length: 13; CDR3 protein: CASSRSGQETQYF
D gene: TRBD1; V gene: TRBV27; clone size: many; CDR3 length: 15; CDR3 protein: CASSWTGENTGELFF
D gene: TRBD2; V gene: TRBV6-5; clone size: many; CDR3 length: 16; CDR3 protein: CASSYSKAGGYNEQFF
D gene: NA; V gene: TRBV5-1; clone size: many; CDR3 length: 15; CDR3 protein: CASSLGPGNNQPQHF
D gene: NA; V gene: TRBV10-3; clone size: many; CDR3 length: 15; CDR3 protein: CAISDGAPQGNEQFF
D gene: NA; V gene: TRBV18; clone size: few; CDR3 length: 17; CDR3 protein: CASSRRPTANMNTEAFF
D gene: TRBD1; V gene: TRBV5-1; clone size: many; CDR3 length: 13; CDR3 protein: CASSRTGEDIQYF
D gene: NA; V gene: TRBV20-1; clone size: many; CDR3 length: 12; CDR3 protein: CSARKPGSEQFF
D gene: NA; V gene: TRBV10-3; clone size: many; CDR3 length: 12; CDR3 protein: CAIEVLGYGYTF
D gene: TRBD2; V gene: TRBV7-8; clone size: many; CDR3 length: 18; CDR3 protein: CASSLAGLAGERTDTQYF
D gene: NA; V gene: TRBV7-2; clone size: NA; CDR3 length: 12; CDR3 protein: CASSLTGPEQFF
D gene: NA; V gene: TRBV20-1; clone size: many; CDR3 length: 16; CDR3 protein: CSAWGQGPGARNKQFF
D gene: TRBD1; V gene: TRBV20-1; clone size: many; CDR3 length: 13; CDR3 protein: CSARGQALSPLHF
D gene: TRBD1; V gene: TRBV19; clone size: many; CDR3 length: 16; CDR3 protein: CASSMEDRGLADTQYF
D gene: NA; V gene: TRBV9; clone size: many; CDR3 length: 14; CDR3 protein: CASSVRASTGELFF
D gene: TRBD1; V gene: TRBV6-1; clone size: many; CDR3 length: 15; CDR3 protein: CASRGTGGRNQPQHF
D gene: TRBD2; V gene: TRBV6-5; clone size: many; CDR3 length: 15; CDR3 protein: CASSYGGGAGNEQFF
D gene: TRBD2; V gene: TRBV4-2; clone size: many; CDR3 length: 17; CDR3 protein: CASSQAQRGGLFNEQFF
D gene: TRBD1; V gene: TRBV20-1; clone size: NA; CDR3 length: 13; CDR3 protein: CSAQGLMDQPQHF